Presented here are 23 T cell receptor beta chains from one specimen sequenced in a study of glioma-infiltrating T cells after dendritic cell vaccination. As for time point: after dendritic cell vaccination, including at tumor progression/relapse. Profiling relied on immunoSEQ multiplex PCR, and the TCRdb table lists in-frame clones only, not all of them. The repertoire holds tens of thousands of clones, with approximately 91% as singletons. The starting material was blood, obtained after dendritic cell vaccination. These receptors were taken from a human donor with glioblastoma.

The V call is TRBV7-6, the J call TRBJ2-7; D remains unclear. The CDR3 contains 13 residues. The germline V gene encodes CDR1 SGHVS and CDR2 FNYEAQ. V was pared by 1 base and J by 4 bases, with 8 bases between. CDR3 in amino acids: CASSLGAVYEQYF. CDR3 nucleotides: TGTGCCAGCAGCTTAGGGGCAGTTTACGAGCAGTACTTC.

The V gene is TRBV19, the J gene TRBJ1-1; perhaps TRBD1 as D (5 bases). The CDR3 extends over 15 amino acids. Trimming shortened V by 0 bases and J by 5 bases, and 13 bases separated the two germline ends. CDR1 LNHDA and CDR2 SQIVND come from the germline V gene (reference sequence). CDR3 protein: CASSIDGSGLTEAFF. The DNA of the CDR3 is TGTGCCAGTAGTATAGATGGCTCAGGGTTAACTGAAGCTTTCTTT.

This clone was seen more than once but under ten times. The rearrangement links TRBV28 to TRBJ2-1, with TRBD2 matching over 7 bases. The CDR3 spans 16 residues. Germline V gene lookup returns CDR1 MDHEN and CDR2 SYDVKM. The V gene end was trimmed by 6 bases and the J gene end by 5 bases; junction bases not matched to a gene: 13. CDR3: CASSQWEGTGNNEQFF. In DNA form, the CDR3 reads TGTGCCAGCAGCCAATGGGAGGGAACCGGGAACAATGAGCAGTTCTTC. Together with reference TRBV28 and TRBJ2-1, the CDR3 gives the full variable domain: DVKVTQSSRYLVKRTGEKVFLECVQDMDHENMFWYRQDPGLGLRLIYFSYDVKMKEKGDIPEGYSVSREKKERFSLILESASTNQTSMYLCASSQWEGTGNNEQFFGPGTRLTVL.

The chain carries TRBV19 and TRBJ2-7; maybe TRBD1 (9 bases). The CDR3 is made up of 16 amino acids. Germline V gene sequence: CDR1 LNHDA, CDR2 SQIVND (reference sequence). V shed 7 bases and J shed 5 bases, with 24 bases lying between them. The CDR3 DNA reads TGTGCCAGTACTCCTCGGGGGGGACAGGGTTTCCACGAGCAGTACTTC. Translating gives CASTPRGGQGFHEQYF.

This clone was detected only once. The rearrangement links TRBV7-9 to TRBJ2-3; no clear D gene. CDR3 length equals 13 residues. V was shortened by 5 bases and J by 6 bases, with 12 bases between the two germline ends. Germline V gives CDR1 SEHNR, CDR2 FQNEAQ (reference sequence). The CDR3 DNA is TGTGCCAGCAGCGCCCCTTTAGTCGATACGCAGTATTTT. Protein: CASSAPLVDTQYF.

This chain links TRBV20-1 with TRBJ2-3, with D possibly TRBD2 on 5 matching bases. The CDR3 contains 11 residues. With 5 bases removed from V and 4 bases from J, the gap between germline ends came to 7 bases. The germline gives CDR1 DFQATT, CDR2 SNEGSKA (reference sequence). The CDR3 is CSAGESDTQYF. In DNA, the CDR3 is TGCAGTGCTGGGGAGTCAGATACGCAGTATTTT.

Remarks on this clone: Other nucleotide sequences from this sample produce the same CDR3. The rearrangement links TRBV19 to TRBJ2-3; no reliable D call. Per germline, CDR1 LNHDA and CDR2 SQIVND (reference sequence). The CDR3 loop spans 13 amino acids. V gave up 2 bases and J gave up 2 bases, with 5 bases separating them. CDR3 coding DNA: TGTGCCAGTAGTATATCGGTCACAGATACGCAGTATTTT. Protein product: CASSISVTDTQYF.

The chain recombines TRBV7-8 with TRBJ2-1; TRBD2 matches 16 bases. V gave up 1 base and J gave up 7 bases; unmatched junction bases: 4. Germline CDR1 is SGHVS and CDR2 is FQNEAQ. The CDR3 is 17 amino acids. Here the CDR3 reads CASSLGGLAGGPNEQFF. In nucleotides, the CDR3 is TGTGCCAGCAGCTTAGGGGGACTAGCGGGAGGGCCAAATGAGCAGTTCTTC.

The genes are TRBV2 and TRBJ1-2, with 7 bases fitting TRBD1. Looked up from germline, CDR1 is SNHLY and CDR2 is FYNNEI. V shed 7 bases, J shed 4 bases, and the junction held 12 bases outside the gene matches. The CDR3 covers 15 residues. The DNA of the CDR3 is TGTGCCAGCACCATCAACAGGGGTGGCGGCTATGGCTACACCTTC. It is translated as CASTINRGGGYGYTF.

This rearrangement joins TRBV5-4 to TRBJ2-3; TRBD2 aligns across 10 bases. This CDR3 contains 15 residues. The germline V gene encodes CDR1 SGHNT and CDR2 YYREEE (reference sequence). The junction had 2 bases not matched to a gene; V was cut back by 3 bases and J by 1 base. The CDR3 DNA reads as TGTGCCAGCAGCTCTCTAGCGGGAGGCACAGATACGCAGTATTTT. It translates to CASSSLAGGTDTQYF.

This clone came up once. The chain couples TRBV30 to TRBJ2-1; 10 nucleotides agree with TRBD2. The CDR3 has 13 amino acids. The germline V gene encodes CDR1 GTSNPN and CDR2 SVGIG (reference sequence). V dropped 5 bases and J dropped 9; count of bases not matched to a gene: 7. In DNA, the CDR3 is TGTGCCTGGCGGCTAGCGGGAGTAACTGAGCAGTTCTTC. Protein: CAWRLAGVTEQFF.

V usage is TRBV5-6 and J usage is TRBJ2-7, with 14 bases lining up with TRBD2. The germline V gene has CDR1 SGHDT and CDR2 YYEEEE. There are 14 residues in the CDR3. J gave up 6 bases and V 8 bases, and 7 bases lay outside the gene matches. The CDR3 DNA follows: TGTGCCAGTAGGACTAGCGGGGGGTCTCGCGAGCAGTACTTC. This encodes CASRTSGGSREQYF.

This chain joins TRBV7-9 and TRBJ1-1; D not resolved. V lost 5 bases to trimming and J lost 1 base, with 11 bases between them. In germline, CDR1 is SEHNR, CDR2 FQNEAQ (reference sequence). The CDR3 has 14 residues. DNA for the CDR3: TGTGCCAGCAGCGTGGGAGGGCAGAACACTGAAGCTTTCTTT. Protein: CASSVGGQNTEAFF.

The CDR3: CASSLSFAGIYGYTF. The CDR3 nucleotides are TGTGCCAGCAGTTTAAGCTTTGCGGGTATCTATGGCTACACCTTC. The chain combines TRBV27 with TRBJ1-2; unclear D gene. V dropped 2 bases and J dropped 4 bases, with 14 bases sitting between them. The CDR3 contains 15 residues. CDR1 and CDR2 from the germline V gene are MNHEY and SMNVEV (reference sequence).

J is TRBJ2-6 and V is TRBV19; perhaps TRBD1 as D (6 bases). Deletions cut 7 bases from V and 0 bases from J, with 10 bases between. This CDR3 region has 15 residues. From germline, CDR1 is LNHDA and CDR2 SQIVND (reference sequence). CDR3 residues: CASTQGNSGANVLTF. In DNA form, the CDR3 reads TGTGCCAGTACACAGGGAAACTCTGGGGCCAACGTCCTGACTTTC.

This chain links TRBV28 with TRBJ2-7; the D is unclear. Germline assignment: CDR1 MDHEN and CDR2 SYDVKM. The CDR3 extends over 13 amino acids. V dropped 4 bases and J dropped 3 bases, with 10 bases sitting between them. The CDR3 reads CASSSTIIYEQYF. CDR3 sequence (DNA): TGTGCCAGCAGTTCCACAATTATCTACGAGCAGTACTTC.

The chain is built from TRBV7-8 and TRBJ2-1; 11 positions match TRBD2. Per germline, CDR1 SGHVS and CDR2 FQNEAQ. V was clipped by 4 bases and J by 9 bases; unmatched bases: 11. The CDR3 covers 16 residues. The CDR3: CASSYGVAGGSGEQFF. CDR3 DNA sequence: TGTGCCAGCAGCTACGGGGTAGCGGGAGGGTCCGGTGAGCAGTTCTTC. The entire variable domain, with the rest obtained from reference TRBV7-8 and TRBJ2-1, is as follows: GAGVSQSPRYKVAKRGQDVALRCDPISGHVSLFWYQQALGQGPEFLTYFQNEAQLDKSGLPSDRFFAERPEGSVSTLKIQRTQQEDSAVYLCASSYGVAGGSGEQFFGPGTRLTVL.

In its sample, this clone was seen once. CDR3 DNA: TGTGCCAGTAGTATAGCGGGGTACCAAGAGACCCAGTACTTC. It translates to CASSIAGYQETQYF. The gene calls are TRBV19 and TRBJ2-5; weak D call: TRBD2 (5 bases). Trimming stripped 1 base from V and 0 bases from J, with 6 bases between. The CDR3 is 14 amino acids. The germline CDR1 and CDR2 sequences are LNHDA and SQIVND (reference sequence).

This chain joins TRBV7-2 and TRBJ1-1; D perhaps matches TRBD1 (5 bases). With 6 bases removed from V and 1 base from J, the gap between germline ends came to 18 bases. The CDR3 has 16 amino acids. CDR1 is SGHTA and CDR2 is FQGNSA in the germline V gene. The CDR3: CASRETAFTTNTEAFF. CDR3 coding DNA: TGTGCCAGCAGAGAGACAGCCTTTACGACGAACACTGAAGCTTTCTTT.

This rearrangement joins TRBV27 to TRBJ1-5, with 9 nucleotides matching TRBD1. Germline V gene data show CDR1 as MNHEY and CDR2 as SMNVEV (reference sequence). V was pared by 5 bases and J by 0 bases, with 5 bases of the junction left unmatched. The CDR3 is 16 amino acids. The CDR3 region has the DNA TGTGCCAGCAGTACGAGGACAGGGGCTAGCAATCAGCCCCAGCATTTT. Its translation is CASSTRTGASNQPQHF.

The table lists this clone with a few counts. The genes are TRBV4-1 and TRBJ2-3; 7 nucleotides align to TRBD2. J gave up 9 bases and V 0 bases, and 21 bases lay outside the gene matches. The V gene's germline CDR1 is MGHRA and CDR2 YSYEKL. CDR3 size: 19 residues. The CDR3 nucleotides are TGCGCCAGCAGCCAAGAGACTAGCCGAACTACGGGGTCCCCATTGACGCAGTATTTT. Translated: CASSQETSRTTGSPLTQYF.

The chain joins TRBV25-1 to TRBJ1-1; no firm D call. Deletions cut 3 bases from V and 3 bases from J, with 14 bases between. Germline loops: CDR1 MGHDK, CDR2 SYGVNS. This CDR3 region has 15 residues. The CDR3, as DNA: TGTGCCAGCAGTGATTCCCGTGGCGGGGACACTGAAGCTTTCTTT. It yields the protein CASSDSRGGDTEAFF.

The J gene is TRBJ2-7, the V gene TRBV27; 7 bases map to TRBD1. The V and J ends lost 4 bases and 2 bases, in that order; junction bases with no gene match: 8. The CDR3 consists of 15 residues. In germline, CDR1 is MNHEY, CDR2 SMNVEV (reference sequence). DNA for the CDR3: TGTGCCAGCAGTTCGTTTGTGACAGGGACCTACGAGCAGTACTTC. Residues: CASSSFVTGTYEQYF.